This T cell receptor beta chain was sequenced for a study of cytomegalovirus exposure and HLA in healthy donors. Broader study findings: For TCR beta chains, V- and J-gene trimming was later linked to a missense DCLRE1C variant. Most of the CMV-associated TCR beta chains (in a later analysis) appeared to be HLA-restricted. In a later analysis, compared with equally common non-associated chains, HLA-associated beta chains were more expanded.

Germline CDR1 reads GTSNPN; CDR2 reads SVGIG (reference sequence). This CDR3 is 14 amino acids long. V was pared by 2 bases and J by 5 bases, with 7 bases of the junction left unmatched. Regarding this clone: What it binds is unknown.

Amplification used 60 Vbeta primers and 13 Jbeta primers. Generated by immunoSEQ multiplex PCR, the TCRdb table keeps only in-frame clones and is missing some. The sample contains under 150,000 clones, approximately 80% of which appear only once. Healthy donors of bone marrow made up the group. This sequence was found in a girl aged 2 to 10 in good health and CMV-seronegative. Material for sequencing was PBMCs. V is TRBV30 and J is TRBJ2-3, with 7 nucleotides matching TRBD2. CDR3 in amino acids: CAWSSGVLGDTQYF. The CDR3 DNA sequence: TGTGCCTGGAGTAGCGGGGTTTTGGGAGATACGCAGTATTTT.